This T cell receptor beta chain was captured in a study of post-analysis software for immune sequencing data. Study at large: Relapsing-remitting, secondary progressive and progressive-relapsing courses of multiple sclerosis were included. Regarding the study as a whole: Significantly lower normalized Chao1 diversity was found in patients with multiple sclerosis relative to controls. TRBV5-6, TRBV5-1 and TRBV20-1 were among roughly five TRBV segments more frequent in patients than controls.

Trimming took 2 bases from V and 0 from J, leaving 13 bases between them. The CDR3 is 16 amino acids. cDNA libraries for TCR beta contained unique molecular identifiers. TCRdb re-analysed the PCR reads in MiXCR, keeping a single row per CDR3 protein. There are more than 450,000 distinct CDR3 sequences in the sample; roughly 40% occur only once, and more than 1.5% lies in the top ten. On this clonotype itself: Its antigen is unknown.

The source of this sequence is a girl aged 5 to 17 with multiple sclerosis. This chain links TRBV12-3 or TRBV12-4 with TRBJ2-5; D gene uncertain. Sequenced sample: blood. This CDR3 reads CASSLRSTNNQETQYF. The DNA for the CDR3 is TGTGCCAGCAGTTTACGCAGCACAAATAACCAAGAGACCCAGTACTTC.